This T cell receptor (beta chain) stems from a study of beta chain features in type 1 diabetes (dated by TCRdb to 2016 to 2019). Regarding the study in general: Patients and healthy donors did not differ in mean age, gender distribution, total cell number or subset yield. A total of roughly 98,000,000 sorted cells were examined across all samples, and a strong correlation was observed between cell number per subset and RNA yield. The study compared TCRB repertoires of sorted circulating CD4+ T cell subsets between recently diagnosed type 1 diabetes patients and matched healthy donors. Naive and central memory subsets were obtained from all 30 or so donors, but regulatory and stem cell-like memory subsets were isolated from only 8 patients and roughly eight healthy donors. The study at large found these results: Patients with type 1 diabetes made fewer insertions and deleted more nucleotides at VDJ recombination sites, implying thymic rearrangement abnormalities. In all four CD4+ subsets, TCRB CDR3 length was moderately but significantly shorter in type 1 diabetes patients. Only small numbers of individuals were included in the HLA sub-analyses, which left unresolved whether HLA type had any influence on TCRB rearrangement. PCR may preferentially amplify shorter templates, but because patient and control samples were amplified and corrected together, any resulting skew would affect both groups equally. Because cDNA rather than genomic DNA was sequenced, highly expressing activated cells could have been over-represented, although no difference in activation and CD3 levels was found between groups. Naive, central memory and regulatory TCRB repertoires appeared to be more alike among patients than among healthy donors.

There are a few counts of this clone. There is no known antigen for this receptor. No qualities accompany the bases; no much larger clone lies one base away. The CDR3 sequence holds 14 residues, the cysteine and phenylalanine included. Of the read, only the CDR3 DNA is kept; its 42 bases are in frame from base 1. The germline V gene (reference sequence) gives CDR1 as SEHNR and CDR2 as FQNEAQ. V trim: 5 bases; J trim: 3 bases; unmatched bases: 2. The entire amount of isolated RNA was reverse transcribed using the High Capacity cDNA Reverse Transcription Kit, so the sequenced TCRB transcripts were expressed ones. Deep immunoSEQ sequencing was applied to naive, central memory and regulatory T cell samples, giving an average of about 3.6 million total reads per sample. After sorted cells were lysed in RLT buffer, RNA was extracted with DNase-treated RNeasy Micro or Mini kits, with the choice depending on cell number. Each cell subset was processed on its own to prevent cross-contamination, while patient and healthy donor samples were processed together. Using the immunoSEQ multiplex PCR, TCRB sequences were amplified from cDNA into 87-bp fragments spanning the CDR3 region. The amplicons were sequenced using the Illumina HiSeq platform. The paper's data handling went like this. PCR bias was corrected computationally using synthetic template baselines, and reads within Hamming distance 2 were collapsed, with unmergeable singletons discarded. By aligning reads against IMGT, V, D and J genes, CDR3 length, and insertions or deletions at six rearrangement sites were assigned. Within each subset, clonotype counts were normalized to the number of sorted cells before true diversity and Gini coefficients were calculated with the tcR R package. The overlap coefficient, calculated on TCRB nucleotide sequences, was used to quantify repertoire sharing. Out-of-frame TCRB sequences from naive cells were analyzed as a proxy for the pre-selection repertoire. Imported from immuneACCESS, the table was reduced by TCRdb to in-frame sequences with V and J called. These copies leave out some clones; in studies compared against another copy, an unresolved V gene accounts for under half, and the cause of the remainder is not known. For V, J and clone size, that table is used; D and trimming come from the DNA. This sample holds around 250,000 clones; roughly an eighth were observed only once. The ten largest clones take up around 0.016% of the sample.

Each donor gave one peripheral blood draw, averaging approximately 0.11 L, which was collected into heparinised tubes. Using a panel that included CD45RO, CCR7, CD25, CD127, CD95 and CD27, naive, central memory, regulatory and stem cell-like memory CD4+ T cells were sorted on a BD FACSAria II. Every sorted population had a purity above 95%. PBMCs were isolated right away by Lymphoprep density gradient centrifugation and were stained directly, without culture. To minimize batch effects, samples were stained and sorted in pairs, one healthy donor with one patient per experiment. The TCR comes from a man younger than 45 with type 1 diabetes. This sequence uses TRBV7-9 and TRBJ1-4, with 8 bases aligning to TRBD1. Sequencing was carried out using naive CD4+ T cells from blood. The meaning of the sample's cell subset or site label: true naive CD4+ T cells. The CDR3 reads as follows: CASSRGQANEKLFF. The nucleotide sequence is TGTGCCAGCAGCCGGGGACAGGCTAATGAAAAACTGTTTTTT.